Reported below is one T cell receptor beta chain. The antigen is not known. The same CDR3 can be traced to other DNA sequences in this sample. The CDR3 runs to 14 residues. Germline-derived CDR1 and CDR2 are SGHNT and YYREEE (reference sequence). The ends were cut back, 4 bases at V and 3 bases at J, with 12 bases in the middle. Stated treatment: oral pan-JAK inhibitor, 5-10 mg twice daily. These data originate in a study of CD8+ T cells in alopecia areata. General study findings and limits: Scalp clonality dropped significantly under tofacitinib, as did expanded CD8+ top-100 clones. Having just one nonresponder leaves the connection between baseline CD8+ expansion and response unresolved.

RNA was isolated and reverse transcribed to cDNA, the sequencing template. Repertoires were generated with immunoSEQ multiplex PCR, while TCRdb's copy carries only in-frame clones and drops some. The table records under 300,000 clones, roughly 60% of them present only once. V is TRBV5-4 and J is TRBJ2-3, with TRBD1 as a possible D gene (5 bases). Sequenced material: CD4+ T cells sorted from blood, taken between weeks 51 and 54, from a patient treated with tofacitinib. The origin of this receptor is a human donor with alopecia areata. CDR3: CASSPGQGTDTQYF. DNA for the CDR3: TGTGCCAGCAGCCCAGGACAAGGAACAGATACGCAGTATTTT.